The table lists the clone carrying this TCR beta chain with a few counts. Its antigen is still unknown. Profiled with immunoSEQ multiplex PCR; TCRdb holds only in-frame clones, not every one. The repertoire holds some 19,000 clones, roughly 76% seen once, with roughly 15% in the top ten. The unexposed donors gave CD4+ T cells in about 2011-2019, prior to COVID-19. After approximately ten days of culture, CD4+ T cells were isolated. Testing used SARS-CoV-2 S/N and four cold-coronavirus spikes on unexposed-donor CD4+ T cells, cells permitting. V dropped 6 bases and J dropped 1 base, with 6 bases sitting between them. The CDR3 has 13 amino acids. These data are taken from a study of CD4 T cells in relation to SARS-CoV-2 and coronaviruses. Study context: The HLA restriction of the shared crossreactive spike epitopes was mapped.

The chain is built from TRBV12-3 or TRBV12-4 and TRBJ2-2; a possible D gene is TRBD1 (5 bases). The receptor comes from a human donor in good health. Sample: CD4+ T cells from PBMCs, cultured in vitro. In DNA, the CDR3 is TGTGCCAGCAGAGGACAGAACACCGGGGAGCTGTTTTTT. Its protein is CASRGQNTGELFF.